The rows below give T cell receptor beta chains drawn from one sample of a study of blood T cell repertoires in COVID-19. Measured with immunoSEQ multiplex PCR; TCRdb has only the in-frame clones, and not every one. The data contain 150,000 to 200,000 clones, over 75% of them seen just once; the ten biggest clones take up more than 0.75%. Material for sequencing was PBMCs or T cells enriched from blood (not recorded which). These receptors were collected from a woman aged 18-29 years who had recovered from COVID-19. The CDR3 runs from the conserved cysteine through the conserved F or W. D genes are given only for firm matches. Not all rows give a size; the values are once, few, many and, for expanded clones, a class.

cdr3_length,d_call,v_call,j_call,clone_size,cdr3_aa,cdr3_nt
13,-,TRBV11-3,TRBJ2-2,-,CASSFQGDGELFF,TGTGCCAGCAGCTTTCAGGGTGACGGGGAGCTGTTTTTT
19,TRBD2,TRBV19,TRBJ2-3,-,CASSPGLAGGLLLTDTQYF,TGTGCCAGTAGTCCAGGACTAGCGGGAGGGCTTCTCCTCACAGATACGCAGTATTTT
18,-,TRBV4-1,TRBJ2-6,-,CASSQEGGEVTGANVLTF,TGCGCCAGCAGCCAAGAAGGGGGGGAAGTAACCGGGGCCAACGTCCTGACTTTC
12,-,TRBV11-2,TRBJ1-2,once,CASSLGGGGYTF,TGTGCCAGCAGCTTAGGTGGCGGTGGCTACACCTTC
15,TRBD1,TRBV4-2,TRBJ2-5,-,CASSQGGQTQETQYF,TGTGCCAGCAGCCAAGGGGGACAGACCCAAGAGACCCAGTACTTC
16,TRBD1,TRBV9,TRBJ2-2,-,CASTVSGQGITGELFF,TGTGCCAGCACCGTCTCCGGACAGGGAATCACCGGGGAGCTGTTTTTT
13,-,TRBV4-1,TRBJ1-1,-,CASSQDRGTEAFF,TGCGCCAGCAGCCAAGACAGGGGCACTGAAGCTTTCTTT
18,TRBD2,TRBV3-1/TRBV3-2,TRBJ2-3,-,CASAPTTRLAGGRVTQYF,TGTGCCAGCGCCCCAACGACGAGACTAGCGGGAGGTAGAGTCACGCAGTATTTT
15,-,TRBV9,TRBJ2-3,-,CASSVVASSTDTQYF,TGTGCCAGCAGCGTAGTGGCATCTAGCACAGATACGCAGTATTTT
13,-,TRBV3-1/TRBV3-2,TRBJ1-1,-,CASSPREHTEAFF,TGTGCCAGCAGCCCCCGGGAGCACACTGAAGCTTTCTTT
13,-,TRBV6-5,TRBJ1-5,-,CASSSWTNQPQHF,TGTGCCAGCAGTTCCTGGACTAATCAGCCCCAGCATTTT
14,-,TRBV14,TRBJ2-5,-,CASSRTGFGETQYF,TGTGCCAGCAGCCGAACAGGGTTTGGAGAGACCCAGTACTTC
16,TRBD2,TRBV9,TRBJ2-7,-,CASSVGSGLDPYEQYF,TGTGCCAGCAGCGTAGGATCGGGACTAGACCCCTACGAGCAGTACTTC
18,-,TRBV5-1,TRBJ2-1,-,CASSLYLPSRSSYNEQFF,TGCGCCAGCAGCTTGTATTTGCCTAGCCGAAGCTCCTACAATGAGCAGTTCTTC
13,-,TRBV28,TRBJ2-2,-,CASSFSVTGELFF,TGTGCCAGCAGTTTCTCTGTCACCGGGGAGCTGTTTTTT